The next 18 T cell receptor beta chains were all read from a single sample in a study of blood T cell repertoires in COVID-19. Repertoires were generated with immunoSEQ multiplex PCR, while TCRdb's copy carries only in-frame clones and drops some. The sample shows some 200,000 clones, around 88% of them seen only once. The sample comprised peripheral blood. The receptors derive from a man between 18 and 35 years old with active or convalescent COVID-19.

The chain is built from TRBV9 and TRBJ1-2, with D perhaps matching TRBD1 (6 bases). V lost 4 bases to trimming and J lost 0 bases, with 19 bases between them. This CDR3 has 17 residues. Per the germline V gene, CDR1 is SGDLS and CDR2 is YYNGEE. The CDR3 here is CASSPHIVQGPNYGYTF. The CDR3 DNA reads as TGTGCCAGCAGCCCCCACATTGTTCAGGGGCCTAACTATGGCTACACCTTC.

The genes are TRBV20-1 and TRBJ2-7; D perhaps matches TRBD1 (5 bases). The germline CDR1 and CDR2 sequences are DFQATT and SNEGSKA (reference sequence). The CDR3 has 14 amino acids. V lost 3 bases, J lost 2 bases, and 14 bases lay in between. The CDR3 reads CSASPVTGTYEQYF. CDR3 nucleotide sequence: TGCAGTGCTAGTCCGGTAACAGGAACCTACGAGCAGTACTTC.

The V gene is TRBV19, the J gene TRBJ1-1; 8 nucleotides line up with TRBD1. Germline CDR1 reads LNHDA; CDR2 reads SQIVND (reference sequence). The V segment lost 2 bases and the J segment 5 bases; nucleotides outside the gene matches: 7. The CDR3 has 15 amino acids. The CDR3: CASSIPGTGWTEAFF. DNA of the CDR3: TGTGCCAGTAGTATACCCGGGACAGGTTGGACTGAAGCTTTCTTT. The whole variable domain, filled in from reference TRBV19 and TRBJ1-1, reads DGGITQSPKYLFRKEGQNVTLSCEQNLNHDAMYWYRQDPGQGLRLIYYSQIVNDFQKGDIAEGYSVSREKKESFPLTVTSAQKNPTAFYLCASSIPGTGWTEAFFGQGTRLTVV.

The chain has TRBV5-1 and TRBJ2-2; D is possibly TRBD1 (7 bases). V shed 3 bases and J shed 4 bases, with 16 bases lying between them. In germline, CDR1 is SGHRS, CDR2 YFSETQ. CDR3 size: 16 residues. The DNA of the CDR3 is TGCGCCAGCAGCTGGGGGGACAGACAAGCCACCGGGGAGCTGTTTTTT. Translated: CASSWGDRQATGELFF. The full variable domain, rest sourced from reference TRBV5-1 and TRBJ2-2, is KAGVTQTPRYLIKTRGQQVTLSCSPISGHRSVSWYQQTPGQGLQFLFEYFSETQRNKGNFPGRFSGRQFSNSRSEMNVSTLELGDSALYLCASSWGDRQATGELFFGEGSRLTVL.

The CDR3 reads CAWCRDTLETQYF. CDR3 sequence (DNA): TGTGCCTGGTGCAGGGATACACTGGAGACCCAGTACTTC. The chain is built from TRBV30 and TRBJ2-5; TRBD1 might be the D (5 bases). Germline V lookup: CDR1 GTSNPN, CDR2 SVGIG (reference sequence). Trimming removed 5 bases from V and 5 bases from J, with 15 bases in between. The CDR3 has 13 amino acids.

The chain recombines TRBV4-3 with TRBJ2-7; the D gene is possibly TRBD1 (5 bases). Per the germline V gene, CDR1 is LGHNA and CDR2 is YSLEER. Trimming removed 5 bases from V and 7 bases from J, with 21 bases in between. The CDR3 runs 15 residues. CDR3 coding DNA: TGCGCCAGCAGCGAACAGGTCCCACTTTCTGGGGAGCAGTACTTC. Its protein is CASSEQVPLSGEQYF.

The chain joins TRBV6-1 to TRBJ1-2, with D maybe TRBD1 (6 bases). This CDR3 has 15 residues. CDR1 is MNHNS and CDR2 is SASEGT in the germline V gene. V lost 1 base and J lost 5, with 14 bases in between. Here the CDR3 DNA reads TGTGCCAGCAGTGAAGGTTCCGGGACAACTTATGGCTACACCTTC. Protein product: CASSEGSGTTYGYTF.

CDR3 amino acids: CASRTYSLMNTEAFF. Written as DNA, the CDR3 is TGTGCCAGCAGAACCTACAGTCTCATGAACACTGAAGCTTTCTTT. The chain recombines TRBV2 with TRBJ1-1; D is unresolved. Per the germline V gene, CDR1 is SNHLY and CDR2 is FYNNEI. This CDR3 has 15 residues. The V end was cut by 6 bases, the J end by 0 bases, with 14 bases between.

The J gene is TRBJ1-4, the V gene TRBV6-5; no reliable D call. The CDR3 spans 12 residues. V lost 6 bases to trimming and J lost 7 bases, with 9 bases between them. Germline CDR1 and CDR2: MNHEY and SVGAGI. CDR3 DNA sequence: TGTGCCAGCAGAGACTATAGTGAAAAACTGTTTTTT. This gives the protein CASRDYSEKLFF.

This chain's CDR3 is CASSIRDRGRSEKLFF. Here the CDR3 DNA reads TGTGCCAGCAGCATCCGGGACAGGGGAAGGAGCGAAAAACTGTTTTTT. This rearrangement joins TRBV5-7 to TRBJ1-4, with 10 bases that match TRBD1. TRBV5-7 is treated as an ORF (open reading frame) with a function not yet certain. The CDR3 is made up of 16 amino acids. V dropped 4 bases and J dropped 8; count of bases not matched to a gene: 11.

This CDR3 is CASSQDTGGRTEAFF. CDR3 bases: TGCGCCAGCAGCCAAGATACAGGGGGAAGGACTGAAGCTTTCTTT. This chain uses TRBV4-3 with TRBJ1-1, with 8 bases matching TRBD1. This CDR3 is built from 15 residues. The V gene end was trimmed by 0 bases and the J gene end by 5 bases; junction bases not matched to a gene: 5. CDR1 LGHNA and CDR2 YSLEER come from the germline V gene.

This clone occurred a few times. The V gene is TRBV27, the J gene TRBJ1-1; D is possibly TRBD1 (6 bases). Trimming pared 6 bases from V and 1 base from J, leaving 15 bases between. The germline CDR1 and CDR2 sequences are MNHEY and SMNVEV (reference sequence). The CDR3 is 15 residues long. DNA of the CDR3: TGTGCCAGCAGGGTTTCTTCGACAGGGAACACTGAAGCTTTCTTT. Its translation is CASRVSSTGNTEAFF.

The chain uses TRBV30 and TRBJ2-4; 13 bases are shared with TRBD2. V dropped 4 bases and J dropped 3; count of bases not matched to a gene: 12. The CDR3 loop spans 18 amino acids. Germline CDR1 GTSNPN, CDR2 SVGIG (reference sequence). The CDR3 sequence is CAWTKRWTSGRGKNIQYF. CDR3 DNA sequence: TGTGCCTGGACGAAAAGGTGGACTAGCGGGAGAGGCAAAAACATTCAGTACTTC.

V gene TRBV20-1 combines with J gene TRBJ1-1; 8 bases are a match to TRBD1. CDR1 and CDR2 (germline): DFQATT, SNEGSKA (reference sequence). This CDR3 region has 15 residues. With 3 bases clipped from V and 1 base from J, the junction kept 7 bases outside the gene matches. This chain's CDR3 is CSASDRGGGNTEAFF. The CDR3 DNA reads TGCAGTGCTAGTGACAGGGGAGGGGGGAACACTGAAGCTTTCTTT.

The V call is TRBV6-2 or TRBV6-3, the J call TRBJ2-2, with unresolved D. Trimming took 6 bases from V and 3 from J, leaving 8 bases between them. Per germline, CDR1 MNHEY and CDR2 SVGEGT. The CDR3 runs to 13 residues. DNA of the CDR3: TGTGCCAGCAGCGAGAAAGACACCGGGGAGCTGTTTTTT. This translates into CASSEKDTGELFF.

The count of this clone is one. The rearrangement links TRBV6-5 to TRBJ2-7, with 7 bases fitting TRBD1. The ends lost 5 bases at V and 3 bases at J; junction bases unmatched: 4. The CDR3 extends over 13 amino acids. The V gene's germline CDR1 is MNHEY and CDR2 SVGAGI. In DNA, the CDR3 is TGTGCCAGCAGTCTCGGGACAGACTACGAGCAGTACTTC. Protein: CASSLGTDYEQYF.

This sequence joins TRBV6-1 and TRBJ1-6; no clear D gene. In germline, CDR1 is MNHNS, CDR2 SASEGT. V shed 4 bases and J shed 0 bases, with 7 bases lying between them. The CDR3 runs to 15 residues. The DNA of the CDR3 is TGTGCCAGCAGTGGCGGTAGCTCCTATAATTCACCCCTCCACTTT. Amino acids: CASSGGSSYNSPLHF.

This sequence joins TRBV27 and TRBJ1-2, with TRBD1 matching 10 bases. Germline V gene sequence: CDR1 MNHEY, CDR2 SMNVEV (reference sequence). V was pared by 4 bases and J by 4 bases, with 3 bases of the junction left unmatched. There are 14 residues in the CDR3. The CDR3 DNA sequence: TGTGCCAGCAGTTGGGGACAGGGGATCTATGGCTACACCTTC. Protein: CASSWGQGIYGYTF.